The 23 T cell receptor beta chains below come from one sample, sequenced in a study of blood T cell repertoires in COVID-19. Here immunoSEQ multiplex PCR was the method, and the copy in TCRdb shows in-frame clones only, minus some. Of tens of thousands of clones listed, 85% to 90% are singletons. Sequenced sample: peripheral blood. These TCRs come from a man between 65 and 85 years old with active or convalescent COVID-19.

This chain uses TRBV6-5 with TRBJ2-1, with a weak D call TRBD2 (5 bases). V was trimmed by 6 bases and J by 0 bases, leaving 9 bases between them. The CDR3 covers 14 residues. Germline assignment: CDR1 MNHEY and CDR2 SVGAGI. Here the CDR3 DNA reads TGTGCCAGCAGCAAGCGGAGCTCCTACAATGAGCAGTTCTTC. Encoded protein: CASSKRSSYNEQFF.

V gene TRBV4-3 combines with J gene TRBJ2-1; 8 nucleotides match TRBD2. In germline, CDR1 is LGHNA, CDR2 YSLEER. The CDR3 is 17 amino acids. Trimming took 3 bases from V and 3 from J; bases not matched to a gene: 10. This CDR3 is CASSQKIPGLGYNEQFF. CDR3 sequence (DNA): TGCGCCAGCAGCCAGAAAATCCCGGGACTAGGCTACAATGAGCAGTTCTTC.

This sequence joins TRBV29-1 and TRBJ1-2; perhaps TRBD1 as D (6 bases). The germline V and J ends were trimmed by 4 bases and 3 bases, with 9 bases remaining between them. The CDR3 has 12 amino acids. Germline-derived CDR1 and CDR2 are SQVTM and ANQGSEA. CDR3 residues: CSVGSGDYGYTF. The CDR3 nucleotides are TGCAGCGTTGGGTCAGGGGACTATGGCTACACCTTC.

V and J are TRBV2 and TRBJ2-7; D call uncertain. V was clipped by 7 bases and J by 3 bases, with 7 bases between them. Per germline, CDR1 SNHLY and CDR2 FYNNEI. This CDR3 region has 11 residues. The CDR3 region is CASNLYYEQYF. The CDR3, as DNA: TGTGCCAGCAATCTCTACTACGAGCAGTACTTC.

The chain uses TRBV7-8 and TRBJ1-5; 7 bases line up with TRBD1. The V gene's germline CDR1 is SGHVS and CDR2 FQNEAQ. CDR3 length: 17 amino acids. Losses at the gene ends were 5 bases for V and 4 bases for J; bases not matched to a gene: 14. The DNA of the CDR3 is TGTGCCAGCAGCCCTCGACAGGGCGGACAACAAAATCAGCCCCAGCATTTT. It codes for CASSPRQGGQQNQPQHF.

The chain carries TRBV28 and TRBJ2-7; 13 bases fit TRBD2. This CDR3 is built from 17 residues. Germline assignment: CDR1 MDHEN and CDR2 SYDVKM. With V trimmed by 6 bases and J by 7 bases, 15 bases remained unmatched. The CDR3 nucleotides are TGTGCCAGCAGACTCGGAGGGACTAGCGGGGTACTAGGGGAGCAGTACTTC. This sequence encodes CASRLGGTSGVLGEQYF.

The chain joins TRBV28 to TRBJ1-2; possibly TRBD1 for D (6 bases). This CDR3 spans 14 amino acids. Germline V gene lookup returns CDR1 MDHEN and CDR2 SYDVKM. V lost 5 bases to trimming and J lost 4 bases, with 14 bases between them. The CDR3 nucleotides read TGTGCCAGCAGTCAACTGGACAGTGGCTATGGCTACACCTTC. This codes for CASSQLDSGYGYTF.

The CDR3 loop is CASSLGSGGTGELFF. For the CDR3, the DNA is TGTGCCAGCAGCTTAGGGTCGGGAGGCACCGGGGAGCTGTTTTTT. The chain joins TRBV7-6 to TRBJ2-2, with 7 bases matching TRBD2. CDR3 size: 15 residues. Trimming at V came to 1 base and at J to 4 bases, leaving 3 bases not matched to a gene. Looked up from germline, CDR1 is SGHVS and CDR2 is FNYEAQ.

This clone rates as medium-sized (0.01 to 0.1%). The chain carries TRBV4-3 and TRBJ1-1, with a weak D call TRBD1 (6 bases). Per germline, CDR1 LGHNA and CDR2 YSLEER. V lost 1 base to trimming and J lost 1 base, with 16 bases between them. The CDR3 has 17 residues. This CDR3 is CASSQVLPVGANTEAFF. CDR3 bases: TGCGCCAGCAGCCAAGTTTTGCCAGTGGGGGCGAACACTGAAGCTTTCTTT.

V usage is TRBV7-2 and J usage is TRBJ1-2; D gene ambiguous. The CDR3 consists of 14 residues. In germline, CDR1 is SGHTA, CDR2 FQGNSA. Trimming took 1 base from V and 4 from J, leaving 10 bases between them. DNA for the CDR3: TGTGCCAGCAGCTTAGGGCCACAGAGCTATGGCTACACCTTC. Translation gives CASSLGPQSYGYTF.

The chain employs TRBV28 and TRBJ1-1; TRBD1 agrees at 8 bases. V gave up 6 bases and J gave up 0 bases; unmatched junction bases: 0. This CDR3 region has 13 residues. CDR1 is MDHEN, CDR2 SYDVKM, per germline. This chain's CDR3 is CASRGQVNTEAFF. CDR3 nucleotide sequence: TGTGCCAGCAGGGGACAGGTGAACACTGAAGCTTTCTTT.

The chain carries TRBV11-3 and TRBJ2-5, with 8 bases fitting TRBD1. The CDR3 has 13 amino acids. With V trimmed by 2 bases and J by 8 bases, 4 bases remained unmatched. Germline assignment: CDR1 SGHNT and CDR2 YENEEA. CDR3 in DNA: TGTGCCAGCAGCTTACAGGGGGCGGATACCCAGTACTTC. Protein sequence: CASSLQGADTQYF.

V is TRBV2 and J is TRBJ1-1; D may be TRBD1 (6 bases). The V gene's germline CDR1 is SNHLY and CDR2 FYNNEI. This CDR3 is 13 amino acids long. Trimming pared 6 bases from V and 1 base from J, leaving 9 bases between. CDR3 DNA sequence: TGTGCCAGCAGCGGGACACCGAACACTGAAGCTTTCTTT. It is translated as CASSGTPNTEAFF.

This sequence joins TRBV28 and TRBJ2-5, with TRBD2 matching over 11 bases. Looked up from germline, CDR1 is MDHEN and CDR2 is SYDVKM. Unmatched junction bases numbered 27, after V lost 6 bases and J lost 9 bases. The CDR3 is 20 residues long. This chain's CDR3 is CASSHIPGTESLAGGLPQYF. CDR3 nucleotides: TGTGCCAGCAGCCATATCCCCGGGACGGAGAGCCTAGCGGGGGGCCTCCCCCAGTACTTC.

The CDR3 reads CASSPMAAGVGETQYF. The CDR3 DNA is TGCGCCAGCAGCCCGATGGCAGCGGGAGTGGGAGAGACCCAGTACTTC. V is TRBV5-1 and J is TRBJ2-5, with TRBD2 matching 8 bases. After removal of 4 bases from V and 4 bases from J, the junction contained 12 bases not matched to a gene. CDR1 is SGHRS, CDR2 YFSETQ, per germline. The CDR3 is 16 residues long.

The V and J genes are TRBV27 and TRBJ2-3; TRBD1 agrees at 8 bases. The V segment lost 5 bases and the J segment 6 bases; nucleotides outside the gene matches: 7. CDR1 and CDR2 (germline): MNHEY, SMNVEV (reference sequence). The CDR3 spans 14 residues. Here the CDR3 DNA reads TGTGCCAGCAGTGGGACAGGCCTTGGGGATACGCAGTATTTT. It encodes CASSGTGLGDTQYF.

This chain uses TRBV10-3 with TRBJ1-6, with D tentatively TRBD1 (5 bases). The germline gives CDR1 ENHRY, CDR2 SYGVKD. This CDR3 has 14 amino acids. Trimming took off 2 bases at V and 9 bases at J, with 11 bases between the two ends. The CDR3 region has the DNA TGTGCCATCAGTGAGGGGACTACCGGTTCACCCCTCCACTTT. Its translation is CAISEGTTGSPLHF.

This chain uses TRBV30 with TRBJ1-4; 7 nucleotides line up with TRBD1. The V gene end was trimmed by 3 bases and the J gene end by 8 bases; junction bases not matched to a gene: 6. This CDR3 is 13 amino acids long. Germline-derived CDR1 and CDR2 are GTSNPN and SVGIG (reference sequence). This CDR3 is CAWRQGMREKLFF. CDR3 sequence (DNA): TGTGCCTGGAGACAGGGGATGCGAGAAAAACTGTTTTTT.

The chain recombines TRBV7-2 with TRBJ2-5; TRBD1 is a possible D gene (7 bases). The V and J ends lost 3 bases and 5 bases respectively, with 13 bases between them. CDR3 size: 14 residues. The germline CDR1 and CDR2 sequences are SGHTA and FQGNSA. In nucleotides, the CDR3 is TGTGCCAGCAGCTTTGGAGGGGGCTTTGAGACCCAGTACTTC. This gives the protein CASSFGGGFETQYF. Together with reference TRBV7-2 and TRBJ2-5, the CDR3 gives the full variable domain: GAGVSQSPSNKVTEKGKDVELRCDPISGHTALYWYRQSLGQGLEFLIYFQGNSAPDKSGLPSDRFSAERTGGSVSTLTIQRTQQEDSAVYLCASSFGGGFETQYFGPGTRLLVL.

The chain links TRBV27 to TRBJ2-7; 10 bases align to TRBD1. Germline trimming cut 5 bases from V and 2 bases from J; bases unmatched to any gene: 6. Germline CDR1 and CDR2: MNHEY and SMNVEV (reference sequence). This CDR3 spans 15 amino acids. CDR3 in amino acids: CASSPGQGITYEQYF. CDR3 coding DNA: TGTGCCAGCAGTCCGGGACAGGGGATAACCTACGAGCAGTACTTC.

This clone was seen just once. This chain connects TRBV7-6 to TRBJ2-1; 14 nucleotides match TRBD2. Trimming cost V 7 bases and J 9 bases; bases outside gene matches: 8. CDR1 is SGHVS and CDR2 is FNYEAQ in the germline V gene. This CDR3 has 15 residues. The CDR3 DNA reads TGTGCCAGCAAGAGACTAGCGGGAGGGCTGGGTGAGCAGTTCTTC. Translating gives CASKRLAGGLGEQFF. Using reference TRBV7-6 and TRBJ2-1 for the parts outside the CDR3, the full variable domain is GAGVSQSPRYKVTKRGQDVALRCDPISGHVSLYWYRQALGQGPEFLTYFNYEAQQDKSGLPNDRFSAERPEGSISTLTIQRTEQRDSAMYRCASKRLAGGLGEQFFGPGTRLTVL.

The rearrangement uses TRBV10-3 and TRBJ2-3; D is unresolved. CDR3 size: 15 residues. Germline V CDR1 and CDR2: ENHRY, SYGVKD. V lost 3 bases and J lost 5, with 15 bases in between. CDR3: CAISDPAGPGDTQYF. CDR3 nucleotides: TGTGCCATCAGTGACCCAGCCGGCCCGGGAGATACGCAGTATTTT.

CDR3 coding DNA: TGTGCCAGCAGCTTCGGGGGGGCTAATGAAAAACTGTTTTTT. Translating it yields CASSFGGANEKLFF. This chain joins TRBV7-9 and TRBJ1-4; weak D call: TRBD1 (5 bases). Germline V gives CDR1 SEHNR, CDR2 FQNEAQ (reference sequence). The CDR3 runs 14 residues. Trimming pared 3 bases from V and 3 bases from J, leaving 8 bases between.